The rows below give T cell receptor beta chains drawn from one sample of a study of PD-1 blockade in classical Hodgkin lymphoma. Measured with immunoSEQ multiplex PCR; TCRdb has only the in-frame clones, and not every one. The repertoire holds over 75,000 clones, about nine tenths seen once, with approximately 3% in the top ten. The source material was peripheral blood mononuclear cells (PBMCs), sampled before the fourth cycle of nivolumab. The receptors here all came from a human donor with classical Hodgkin lymphoma. Each CDR3 is given with its conserved first and last residue. The D gene is left open where the match is weak. Expanded clones are given a class, and other clones once, few, many or no size at all.

TRBJ1-1,TRBV19,-,-,CASSVTGMNTEAFF,TGTGCCAGTAGTGTCACAGGGATGAACACTGAAGCTTTCTTT
TRBJ2-7,TRBV2,-,-,CASRDRQDLYEQYF,TGTGCCAGCAGAGATAGACAGGACCTCTACGAGCAGTACTTC
TRBJ1-2,TRBV5-1,-,-,CASSLVGGRGNYGYTF,TGCGCCAGCAGCTTGGTGGGTGGCAGGGGAAACTATGGCTACACCTTC
TRBJ2-3,TRBV13,-,-,CASSSSRDDNTQYF,TGTGCCAGCAGCTCCTCCCGGGACGATAATACGCAGTATTTT
TRBJ2-1,TRBV4-2,-,-,CASSQEASSYNEQFF,TGTGCCAGCAGCCAAGAAGCGAGCTCCTACAATGAGCAGTTCTTC
TRBJ2-2,TRBV18,-,-,CASSLSFQPNTGELFF,TGTGCCAGCTCACTATCGTTTCAGCCGAACACCGGGGAGCTGTTTTTT
TRBJ2-5,TRBV5-1,TRBD1,-,CASSVAGTGRETQYF,TGCGCCAGCAGCGTCGCCGGGACAGGGCGAGAGACCCAGTACTTC
TRBJ2-5,TRBV19,-,-,CASSIDNVQETQYF,TGTGCCAGTAGTATTGACAATGTCCAAGAGACCCAGTACTTC
TRBJ2-1,TRBV27,-,-,CASSLSSRGYNEQFF,TGTGCCAGCAGTTTATCGAGCCGGGGTTATAATGAGCAGTTCTTC
TRBJ1-2,TRBV2,-,few,CASSEDWTVYGYTF,TGTGCCAGCAGTGAAGACTGGACAGTCTATGGCTACACCTTC
TRBJ2-3,TRBV9,TRBD2,-,CASSVEAGGPDTQYF,TGTGCCAGCAGCGTAGAGGCGGGGGGGCCAGATACGCAGTATTTT
TRBJ2-5,TRBV19,-,-,CASRGTTETQYF,TGTGCCAGTAGGGGGACAACAGAGACCCAGTACTTC
TRBJ2-5,TRBV7-2,-,-,CASSFLSGQETQYF,TGTGCCAGCAGCTTTCTTAGCGGTCAAGAGACCCAGTACTTC
TRBJ2-7,TRBV19,TRBD2,-,CASSIVAGGPSEQYF,TGTGCCAGTAGTATTGTCGCGGGGGGGCCAAGTGAGCAGTACTTC
TRBJ1-1,TRBV7-8,-,once,CASSLVSGGLNTEAFF,TGTGCCAGCAGCTTAGTGAGCGGCGGATTGAACACTGAAGCTTTCTTT
TRBJ2-7,TRBV2,-,-,CASSSTNSYEQYF,TGTGCCAGCAGTTCGACAAACTCCTACGAGCAGTACTTC
TRBJ2-1,TRBV28,TRBD2,-,CASSFGGGEQFF,TGTGCCAGCAGTTTTGGGGGGGGTGAGCAGTTCTTC
TRBJ1-3,TRBV11-2,-,few,CASSFTGKAGNTIYF,TGTGCCAGCAGCTTTACAGGGAAGGCTGGAAACACCATATATTTT
TRBJ2-1,TRBV10-2,TRBD2,-,CASSFTSGGPNEQFF,TGCGCCAGCAGTTTTACTAGCGGGGGCCCCAATGAGCAGTTCTTC
TRBJ1-5,TRBV29-1,-,-,CSVEDGPFGSNQPQHF,TGCAGCGTTGAAGACGGTCCCTTTGGTAGCAATCAGCCCCAGCATTTT
TRBJ2-7,TRBV6-5,TRBD2,-,CASSLRLAGGPYEQYF,TGTGCCAGCAGTTTGCGACTAGCGGGAGGACCCTACGAGCAGTACTTC
TRBJ2-5,TRBV21-1,-,-,CASSKEGPLYGGRGQETQYF,TGTGCCAGCAGCAAAGAGGGCCCCCTATACGGGGGCCGCGGGCAAGAGACCCAGTACTTC
TRBJ1-1,TRBV6-5,-,once,CASSYQGMNTEAFF,TGTGCCAGCAGTTACCAGGGGATGAACACTGAAGCTTTCTTT
TRBJ1-1,TRBV30,TRBD1,-,CAWTRQGTEAFF,TGTGCCTGGACTAGACAGGGCACTGAAGCTTTCTTT
TRBJ1-5,TRBV18,-,-,CASSPNSQGSWGNQPQHF,TGTGCCAGCTCTCCAAATTCCCAGGGCAGCTGGGGCAATCAGCCCCAGCATTTT
TRBJ2-2,TRBV7-9,-,-,CASSLVLGRELFF,TGTGCCAGCAGCTTAGTTCTGGGAAGGGAGCTGTTTTTT
TRBJ1-2,TRBV5-6,TRBD1,-,CASSPQLQGAGYTF,TGTGCCAGCAGCCCGCAACTTCAGGGGGCTGGCTACACCTTC
TRBJ1-1,TRBV9,-,-,CASSVNPRMNTEAFF,TGTGCCAGCAGCGTAAACCCTAGAATGAACACTGAAGCTTTCTTT
TRBJ2-3,TRBV7-3,-,-,CASSPTGGVDTDTQYF,TGTGCCAGCAGCCCTACGGGCGGTGTGGACACAGATACGCAGTATTTT
TRBJ1-5,TRBV10-3,-,-,CAISVGGTTPQPQHF,TGTGCCATCAGTGTCGGGGGGACCACCCCTCAGCCCCAGCATTTT
TRBJ1-1,TRBV2,-,-,CASSERAVNTEAFF,TGTGCCAGCAGTGAGAGGGCTGTGAACACTGAAGCTTTCTTT
TRBJ2-7,TRBV7-2,-,-,CASSLRGESYEQYF,TGTGCCAGCAGCTTACGTGGGGAGAGCTACGAGCAGTACTTC
TRBJ1-6,TRBV6-1,TRBD1,-,CASSEVGQGMNSPLHF,TGTGCCAGCAGTGAGGTTGGACAGGGTATGAATTCACCCCTCCACTTT
TRBJ1-1,TRBV5-1,-,once,CASSLDRLNTEAFF,TGCGCCAGCAGCTTGGACAGATTGAACACTGAAGCTTTCTTT
TRBJ2-1,TRBV7-2,TRBD2,-,CASSLGLAGGNEQFF,TGTGCCAGCAGCTTAGGACTAGCGGGAGGTAATGAGCAGTTCTTC
TRBJ1-5,TRBV7-2,-,-,CASSVRGDQPQHF,TGTGCCAGCAGCGTACGAGGAGATCAGCCCCAGCATTTT